Sequencing of this TCR beta chain was carried out in a study of identical twins. The CDR3 spans 14 residues. In germline, CDR1 is MGHDK, CDR2 SYGVNS. Trimming at V came to 4 bases and at J to 4 bases, leaving 5 bases not matched to a gene. Points on this clonotype: Its antigen is not identified.

Template switching introduced a universal primer site, and the cDNA bore unique molecular identifiers. TCRdb reprocessed the 5' RACE reads via MiXCR and lists one record per CDR3 protein. The table includes roughly 350,000 distinct CDR3 sequences, 8.5% to 10% detected once. Study-level points and caveats: Out-of-frame alpha sequences common to twins were enriched for low generation probability. Reduced insertions were recorded for abundant cord blood beta clonotypes, with no such pattern in memory repertoires.

Each donor was a healthy Caucasian. V gene TRBV25-1 combines with J gene TRBJ2-7, with 9 bases identical to TRBD2. The source of this sequence is a woman aged 45 to 65 in good health. Sequencing was carried out using naive T cells sorted from blood. The CDR3 DNA is TGTGCCAGCAGTGGGGCGGGACTAGCTTACGAGCAGTACTTC. Protein sequence: CASSGAGLAYEQYF.